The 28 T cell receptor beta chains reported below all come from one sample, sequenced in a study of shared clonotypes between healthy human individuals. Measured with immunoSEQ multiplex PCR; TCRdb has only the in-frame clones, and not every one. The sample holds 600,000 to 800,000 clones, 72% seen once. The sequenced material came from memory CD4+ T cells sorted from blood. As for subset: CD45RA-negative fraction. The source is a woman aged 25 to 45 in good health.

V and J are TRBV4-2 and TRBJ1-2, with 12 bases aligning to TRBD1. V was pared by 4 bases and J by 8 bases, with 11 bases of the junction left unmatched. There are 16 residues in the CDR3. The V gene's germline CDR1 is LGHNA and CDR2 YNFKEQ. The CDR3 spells CASSPAGTGGAEGYTF. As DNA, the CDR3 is TGTGCCAGCAGCCCCGCCGGGACAGGGGGCGCCGAGGGCTACACCTTC.

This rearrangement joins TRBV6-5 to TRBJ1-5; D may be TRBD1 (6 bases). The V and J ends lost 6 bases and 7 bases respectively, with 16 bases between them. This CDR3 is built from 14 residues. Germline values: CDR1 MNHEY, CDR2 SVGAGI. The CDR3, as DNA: TGTGCCAGCAGCCCCAACAGGGAAGCCCAGCCCCAGCATTTT. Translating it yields CASSPNREAQPQHF.

CDR3 in DNA: TGTGCCTGGAGTGAGGGGAGGTCCTACAATGAGCAGTTCTTC. It encodes CAWSEGRSYNEQFF. The chain is built from TRBV30 and TRBJ2-1, with D perhaps TRBD2 (6 bases). The V gene lost 1 base and the J gene lost 1 base, with 8 bases spanning the gap. Germline CDR1 and CDR2: GTSNPN and SVGIG (reference sequence). The CDR3 sequence is 14 residues long.

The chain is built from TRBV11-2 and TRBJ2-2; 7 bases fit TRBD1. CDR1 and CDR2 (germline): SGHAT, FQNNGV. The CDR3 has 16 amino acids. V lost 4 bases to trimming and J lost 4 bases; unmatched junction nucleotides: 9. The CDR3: CASSSSGDRATGELFF. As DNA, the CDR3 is TGTGCCAGCAGCTCCTCGGGCGACAGGGCCACCGGGGAGCTGTTTTTT.

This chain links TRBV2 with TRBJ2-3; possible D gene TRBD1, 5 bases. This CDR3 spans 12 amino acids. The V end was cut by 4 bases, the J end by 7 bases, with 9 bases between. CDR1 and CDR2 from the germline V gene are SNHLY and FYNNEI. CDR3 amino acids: CASSGGFNTQYF. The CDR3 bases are TGTGCCAGCAGTGGGGGCTTTAATACGCAGTATTTT.

This CDR3 reads CASSRLAGNTDTQYF. In DNA form, the CDR3 reads TGTGCCAGCAGCCGACTAGCGGGGAACACAGATACGCAGTATTTT. The J gene is TRBJ2-3, the V gene TRBV28; TRBD2 matches at 11 bases. After removal of 6 bases from V and 2 bases from J, the junction contained 4 bases not matched to a gene. This CDR3 spans 15 amino acids. The germline V gene has CDR1 MDHEN and CDR2 SYDVKM. Based on the CDR3 plus reference TRBV28 and TRBJ2-3, the full variable domain is DVKVTQSSRYLVKRTGEKVFLECVQDMDHENMFWYRQDPGLGLRLIYFSYDVKMKEKGDIPEGYSVSREKKERFSLILESASTNQTSMYLCASSRLAGNTDTQYFGPGTRLTVL.

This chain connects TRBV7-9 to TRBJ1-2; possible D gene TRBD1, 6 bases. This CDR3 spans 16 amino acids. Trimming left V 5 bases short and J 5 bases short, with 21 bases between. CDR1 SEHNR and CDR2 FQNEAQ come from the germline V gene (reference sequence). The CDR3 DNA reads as TGTGCCAGCAGCCCTCGCCAGGGGCCACTACAGTATGGCTACACCTTC. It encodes CASSPRQGPLQYGYTF.

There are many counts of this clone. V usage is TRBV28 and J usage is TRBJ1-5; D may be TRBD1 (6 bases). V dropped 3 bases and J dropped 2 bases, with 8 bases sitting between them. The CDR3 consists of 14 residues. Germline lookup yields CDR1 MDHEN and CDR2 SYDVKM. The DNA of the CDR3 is TGTGCCAGCAGTTTCTGGACAGGCAATCAGCCCCAGCATTTT. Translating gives CASSFWTGNQPQHF.

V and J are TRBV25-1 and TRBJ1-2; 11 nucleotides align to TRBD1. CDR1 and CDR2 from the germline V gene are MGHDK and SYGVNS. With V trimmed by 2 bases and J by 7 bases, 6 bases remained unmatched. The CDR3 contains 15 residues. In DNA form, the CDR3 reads TGTGCCAGCAGTGAACACCGGGACAGGGGGTTTGGCTACACCTTC. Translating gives CASSEHRDRGFGYTF.

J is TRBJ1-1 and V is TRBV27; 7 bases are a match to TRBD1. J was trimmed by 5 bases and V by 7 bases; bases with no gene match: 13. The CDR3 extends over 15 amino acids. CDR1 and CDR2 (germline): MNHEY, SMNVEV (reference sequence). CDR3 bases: TGTGCCAGCACCCCCATGACAGGGAGAGGTACTGAAGCTTTCTTT. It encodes CASTPMTGRGTEAFF.

The chain's CDR3 is CASSMLAGVSATDTQYF. The CDR3 DNA is TGTGCCAGTAGTATGCTAGCGGGCGTTAGTGCCACAGATACGCAGTATTTT. The chain joins TRBV19 to TRBJ2-3; TRBD2 aligns across 8 bases. Trimming took 3 bases from V and 2 from J; bases not matched to a gene: 10. CDR3 length: 17 amino acids. The germline gives CDR1 LNHDA, CDR2 SQIVND (reference sequence).

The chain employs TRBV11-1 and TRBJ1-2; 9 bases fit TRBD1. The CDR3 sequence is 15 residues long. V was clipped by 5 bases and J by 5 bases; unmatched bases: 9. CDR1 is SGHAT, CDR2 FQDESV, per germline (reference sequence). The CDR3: CASSPRTGANYGYTF. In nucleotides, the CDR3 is TGTGCCAGCAGCCCACGGACAGGGGCAAATTATGGCTACACCTTC.

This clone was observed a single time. The CDR3 here is CASSVGGQGRYEQYF. In DNA form, the CDR3 reads TGTGCCAGCAGCGTAGGGGGCCAGGGGAGGTACGAGCAGTACTTC. V gene TRBV9 combines with J gene TRBJ2-7; either TRBD1 or TRBD2 may supply D (6 bases each). Germline lookup yields CDR1 SGDLS and CDR2 YYNGEE. This CDR3 spans 15 amino acids. V shed 0 bases and J shed 4 bases, with 14 bases lying between them.

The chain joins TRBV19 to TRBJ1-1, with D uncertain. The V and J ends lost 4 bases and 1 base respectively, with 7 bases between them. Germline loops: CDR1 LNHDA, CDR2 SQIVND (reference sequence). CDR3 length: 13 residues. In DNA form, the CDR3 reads TGTGCCAGTAGTAATGGTCAGAACACTGAAGCTTTCTTT. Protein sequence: CASSNGQNTEAFF.

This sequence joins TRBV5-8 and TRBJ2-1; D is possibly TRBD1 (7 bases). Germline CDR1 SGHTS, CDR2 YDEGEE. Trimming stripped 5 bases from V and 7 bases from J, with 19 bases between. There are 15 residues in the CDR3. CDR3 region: CASRYGTLRGNEQFF. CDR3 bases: TGTGCCAGCAGATATGGGACTCTCAGGGGGAATGAGCAGTTCTTC.

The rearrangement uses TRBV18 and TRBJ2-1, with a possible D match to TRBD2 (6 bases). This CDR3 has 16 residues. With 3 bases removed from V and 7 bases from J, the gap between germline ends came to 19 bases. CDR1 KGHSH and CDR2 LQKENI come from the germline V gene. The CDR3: CASSPGGPMIGNEQFF. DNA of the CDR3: TGTGCCAGCTCACCGGGGGGACCCATGATTGGGAATGAGCAGTTCTTC.

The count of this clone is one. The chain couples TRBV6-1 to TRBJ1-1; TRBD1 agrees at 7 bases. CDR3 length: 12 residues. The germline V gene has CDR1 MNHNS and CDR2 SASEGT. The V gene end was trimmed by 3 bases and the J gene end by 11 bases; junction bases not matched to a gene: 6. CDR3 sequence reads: CASSETGRWAFF. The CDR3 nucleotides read TGTGCCAGCAGTGAGACAGGGCGCTGGGCTTTCTTT.

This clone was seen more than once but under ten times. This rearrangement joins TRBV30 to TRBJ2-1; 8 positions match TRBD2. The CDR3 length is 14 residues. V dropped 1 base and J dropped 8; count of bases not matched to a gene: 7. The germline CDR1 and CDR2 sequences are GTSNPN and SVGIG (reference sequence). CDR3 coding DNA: TGTGCCTGGAGTGGTTGGAGCGGGAGAGATGAGCAGTTCTTC. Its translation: CAWSGWSGRDEQFF.

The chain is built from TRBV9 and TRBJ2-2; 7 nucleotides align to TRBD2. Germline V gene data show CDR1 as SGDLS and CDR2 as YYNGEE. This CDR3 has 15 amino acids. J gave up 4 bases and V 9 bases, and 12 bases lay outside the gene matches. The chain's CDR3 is CAISDSGTTTGELFF. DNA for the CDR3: TGTGCCATCAGTGATTCCGGGACTACCACCGGGGAGCTGTTTTTT.

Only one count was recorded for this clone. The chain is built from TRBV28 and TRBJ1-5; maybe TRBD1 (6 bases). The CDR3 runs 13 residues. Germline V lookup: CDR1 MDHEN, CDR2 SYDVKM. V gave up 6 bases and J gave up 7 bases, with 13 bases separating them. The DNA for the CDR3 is TGTGCCAGCAGCCAGGGGAGTCGGCAGCCCCAGCATTTT. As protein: CASSQGSRQPQHF.

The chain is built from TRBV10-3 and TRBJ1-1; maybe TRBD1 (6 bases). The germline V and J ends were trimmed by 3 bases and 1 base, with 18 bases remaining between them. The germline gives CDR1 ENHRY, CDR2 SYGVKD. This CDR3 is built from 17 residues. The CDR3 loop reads CAISDPSRGQRNTEAFF. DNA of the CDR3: TGTGCCATCAGTGACCCAAGCAGGGGCCAAAGGAACACTGAAGCTTTCTTT.

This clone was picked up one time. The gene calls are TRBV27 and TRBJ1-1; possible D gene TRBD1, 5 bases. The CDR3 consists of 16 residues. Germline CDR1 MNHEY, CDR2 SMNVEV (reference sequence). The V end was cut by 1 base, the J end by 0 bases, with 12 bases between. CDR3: CASSLLEGTMNTEAFF. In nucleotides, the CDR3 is TGTGCCAGCAGTTTATTGGAGGGGACGATGAACACTGAAGCTTTCTTT.

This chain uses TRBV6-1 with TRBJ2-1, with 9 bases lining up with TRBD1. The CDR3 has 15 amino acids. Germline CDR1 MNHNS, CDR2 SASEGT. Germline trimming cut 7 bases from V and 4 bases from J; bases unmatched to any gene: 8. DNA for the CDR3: TGTGCCAGCAAAAGGGGGGACAGGGAATACAATGAGCAGTTCTTC. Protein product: CASKRGDREYNEQFF.

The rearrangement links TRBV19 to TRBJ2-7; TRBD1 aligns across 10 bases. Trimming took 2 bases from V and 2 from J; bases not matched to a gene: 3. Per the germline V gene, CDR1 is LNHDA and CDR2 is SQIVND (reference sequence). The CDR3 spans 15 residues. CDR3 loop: CASSIPGQGPYEQYF. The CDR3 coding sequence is TGTGCCAGTAGTATACCGGGACAGGGGCCCTACGAGCAGTACTTC.

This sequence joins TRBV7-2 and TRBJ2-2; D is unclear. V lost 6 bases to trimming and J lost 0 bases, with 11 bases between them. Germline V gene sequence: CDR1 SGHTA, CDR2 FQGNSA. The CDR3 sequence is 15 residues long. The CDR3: CASSKMTANTGELFF. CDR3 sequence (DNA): TGTGCCAGCAGTAAGATGACCGCGAACACCGGGGAGCTGTTTTTT.

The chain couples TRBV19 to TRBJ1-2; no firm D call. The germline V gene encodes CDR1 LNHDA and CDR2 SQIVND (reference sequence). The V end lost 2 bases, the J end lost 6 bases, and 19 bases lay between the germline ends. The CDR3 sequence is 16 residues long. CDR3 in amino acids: CASSIPRDPFGDGYTF. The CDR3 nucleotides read TGTGCCAGTAGTATACCTCGAGACCCCTTTGGGGATGGCTACACCTTC.

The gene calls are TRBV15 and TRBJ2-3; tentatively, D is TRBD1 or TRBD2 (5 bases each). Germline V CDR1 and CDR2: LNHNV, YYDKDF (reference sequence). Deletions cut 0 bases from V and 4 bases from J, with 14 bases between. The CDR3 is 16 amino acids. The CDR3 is CATSRDYGGIADTQYF. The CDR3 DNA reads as TGTGCCACCAGCAGAGATTATGGGGGAATCGCAGATACGCAGTATTTT.

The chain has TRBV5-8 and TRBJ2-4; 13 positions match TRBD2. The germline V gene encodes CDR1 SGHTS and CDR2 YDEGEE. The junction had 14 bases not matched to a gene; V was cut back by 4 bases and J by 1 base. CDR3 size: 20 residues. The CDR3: CASSLNLLAGGPNAKNIQYF. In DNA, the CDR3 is TGTGCCAGCAGCCTGAACTTACTAGCGGGAGGGCCCAACGCCAAAAACATTCAGTACTTC.